Described below is a single T cell receptor (beta chain) sequence and its context. The data belong to a study of shared clonotypes between healthy human individuals. The test was conducted at deep level. Libraries were prepared by immunoSEQ multiplex PCR; TCRdb keeps only in-frame clonotypes and omits some of them. The sample lists some 740,000 clones; roughly 92% were seen once. In the naive CD8 group, cells lacked CD45RO and were positively selected for CCR7, so terminally differentiated effector memory CD45RA+ cells were left out. Sequenced input: naive CD8+ T cells sorted from blood. This clonotype was sampled from a man aged 30 to 45 in good health.

Written as DNA, the CDR3 is TGCGCCAGCAGCCAAGATATAACAGGTCCTGCAAACTATGGCTACACCTTC. Encoded protein: CASSQDITGPANYGYTF. This chain joins TRBV4-3 and TRBJ1-2; tentative D call: TRBD1 (5 bases). The length of the CDR3 is 17 residues. V lost 0 bases and J 2 bases, leaving 16 bases between the germline ends. From germline, CDR1 is LGHNA and CDR2 YSLEER.